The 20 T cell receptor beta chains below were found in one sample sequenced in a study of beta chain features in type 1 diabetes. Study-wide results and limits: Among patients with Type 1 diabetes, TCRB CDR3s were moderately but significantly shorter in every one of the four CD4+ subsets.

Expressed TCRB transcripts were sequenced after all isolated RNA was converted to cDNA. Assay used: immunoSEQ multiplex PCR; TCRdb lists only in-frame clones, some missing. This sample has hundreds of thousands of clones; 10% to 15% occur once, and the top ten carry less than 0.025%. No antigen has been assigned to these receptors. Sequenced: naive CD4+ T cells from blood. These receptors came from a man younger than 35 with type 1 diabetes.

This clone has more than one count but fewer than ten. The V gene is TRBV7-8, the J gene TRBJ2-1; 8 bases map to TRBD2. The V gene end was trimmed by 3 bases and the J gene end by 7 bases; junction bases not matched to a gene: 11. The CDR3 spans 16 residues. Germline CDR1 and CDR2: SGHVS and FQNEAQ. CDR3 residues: CASSFLTSASVNEQFF. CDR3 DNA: TGTGCCAGCAGCTTCCTGACTAGCGCCTCCGTTAATGAGCAGTTCTTC.

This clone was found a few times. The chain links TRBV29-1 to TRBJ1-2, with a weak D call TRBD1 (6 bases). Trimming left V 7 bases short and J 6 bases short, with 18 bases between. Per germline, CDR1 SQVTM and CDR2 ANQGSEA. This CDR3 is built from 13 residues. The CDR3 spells CSGIGTLEDGYTF. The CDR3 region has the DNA TGCAGCGGTATCGGGACACTCGAGGATGGCTACACCTTC.

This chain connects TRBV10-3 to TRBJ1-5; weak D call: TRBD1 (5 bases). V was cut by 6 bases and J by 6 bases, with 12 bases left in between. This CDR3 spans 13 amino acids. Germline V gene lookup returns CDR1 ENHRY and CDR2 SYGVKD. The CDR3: CAIRMGGGQPQHF. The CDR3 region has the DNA TGTGCCATCAGGATGGGGGGGGGTCAGCCCCAGCATTTT.

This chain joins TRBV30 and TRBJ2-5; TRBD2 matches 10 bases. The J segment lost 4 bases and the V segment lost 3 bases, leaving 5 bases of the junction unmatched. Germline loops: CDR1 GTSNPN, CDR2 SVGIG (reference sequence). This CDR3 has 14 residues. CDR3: CAWRPIAGGETQYF. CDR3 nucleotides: TGTGCCTGGAGACCGATAGCGGGGGGAGAGACCCAGTACTTC.

This CDR3 reads CATRPQGGNLDNSPLHF. The CDR3 nucleotides are TGTGCCACCAGGCCCCAAGGGGGGAATCTAGATAATTCACCCCTCCACTTT. This chain links TRBV15 with TRBJ1-6, with D possibly TRBD1 on 6 matching bases. The V gene lost 6 bases and the J gene lost 5 bases, with 20 bases spanning the gap. CDR3 length equals 17 residues. CDR1 and CDR2 from the germline V gene are LNHNV and YYDKDF (reference sequence). The full variable domain, with the rest looked up from reference TRBV15 and TRBJ1-6, is DAMVIQNPRYQVTQFGKPVTLSCSQTLNHNVMYWYQQKSSQAPKLLFHYYDKDFNNEADTPDNFQSRRPNTSFCFLDIRSPGLGDTAMYLCATRPQGGNLDNSPLHFGNGTRLTVT.

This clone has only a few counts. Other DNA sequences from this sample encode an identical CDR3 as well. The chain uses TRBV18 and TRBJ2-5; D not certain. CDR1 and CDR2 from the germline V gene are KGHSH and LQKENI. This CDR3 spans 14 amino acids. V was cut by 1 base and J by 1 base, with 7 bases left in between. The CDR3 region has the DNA TGTGCCAGCTCACCACGAACCGGCCAAGAGACCCAGTACTTC. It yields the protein CASSPRTGQETQYF.

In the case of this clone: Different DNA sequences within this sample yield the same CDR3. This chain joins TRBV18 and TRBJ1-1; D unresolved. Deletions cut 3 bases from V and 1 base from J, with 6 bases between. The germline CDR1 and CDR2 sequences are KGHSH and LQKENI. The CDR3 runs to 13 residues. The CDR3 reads CASSPRANTEAFF. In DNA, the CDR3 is TGTGCCAGCTCACCGAGGGCGAACACTGAAGCTTTCTTT.

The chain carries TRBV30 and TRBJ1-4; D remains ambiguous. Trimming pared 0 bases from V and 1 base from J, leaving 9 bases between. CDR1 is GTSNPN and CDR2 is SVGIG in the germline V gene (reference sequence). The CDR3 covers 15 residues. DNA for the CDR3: TGTGCCTGGAGTGTAGGTGCACGAACTAATGAAAAACTGTTTTTT. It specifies CAWSVGARTNEKLFF.

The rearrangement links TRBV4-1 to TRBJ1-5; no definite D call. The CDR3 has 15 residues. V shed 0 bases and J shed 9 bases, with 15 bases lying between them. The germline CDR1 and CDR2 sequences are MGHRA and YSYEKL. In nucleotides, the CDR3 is TGCGCCAGCAGCCAAGATAGGGCGGGCTTTGGGCCCCAGCATTTT. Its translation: CASSQDRAGFGPQHF.

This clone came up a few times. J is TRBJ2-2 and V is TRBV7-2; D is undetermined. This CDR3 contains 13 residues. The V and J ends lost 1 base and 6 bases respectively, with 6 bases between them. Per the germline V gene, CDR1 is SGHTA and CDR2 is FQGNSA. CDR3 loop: CASSLGIAGELFF. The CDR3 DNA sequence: TGTGCCAGCAGCTTAGGGATCGCCGGGGAGCTGTTTTTT.

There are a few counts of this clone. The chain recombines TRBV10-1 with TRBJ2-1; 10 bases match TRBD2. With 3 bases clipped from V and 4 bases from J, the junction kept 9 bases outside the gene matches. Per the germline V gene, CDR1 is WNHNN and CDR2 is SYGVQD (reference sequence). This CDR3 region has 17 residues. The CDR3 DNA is TGCGCCAGCAGTGAATATAGCGGGGGGCGATTATACAATGAGCAGTTCTTC. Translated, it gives CASSEYSGGRLYNEQFF.

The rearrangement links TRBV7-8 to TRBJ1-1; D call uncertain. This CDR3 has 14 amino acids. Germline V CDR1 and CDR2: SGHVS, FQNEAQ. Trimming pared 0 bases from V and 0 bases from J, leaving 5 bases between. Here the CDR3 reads CASSLAELNTEAFF. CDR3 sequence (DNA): TGTGCCAGCAGCTTAGCTGAGTTGAACACTGAAGCTTTCTTT.

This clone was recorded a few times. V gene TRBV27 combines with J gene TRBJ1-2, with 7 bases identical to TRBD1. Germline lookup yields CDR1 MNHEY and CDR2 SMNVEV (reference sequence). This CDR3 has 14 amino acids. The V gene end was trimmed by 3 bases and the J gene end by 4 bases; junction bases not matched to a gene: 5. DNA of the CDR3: TGTGCCAGCAGTTTCTCCCGGGACAGCTATGGCTACACCTTC. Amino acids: CASSFSRDSYGYTF.

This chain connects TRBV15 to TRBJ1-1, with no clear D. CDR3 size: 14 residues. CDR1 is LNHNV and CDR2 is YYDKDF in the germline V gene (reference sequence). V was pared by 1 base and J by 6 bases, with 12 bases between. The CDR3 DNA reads TGTGCCACCAGCAGAGTGCTCACCGTCCCTGAAGCTTTCTTT. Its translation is CATSRVLTVPEAFF.

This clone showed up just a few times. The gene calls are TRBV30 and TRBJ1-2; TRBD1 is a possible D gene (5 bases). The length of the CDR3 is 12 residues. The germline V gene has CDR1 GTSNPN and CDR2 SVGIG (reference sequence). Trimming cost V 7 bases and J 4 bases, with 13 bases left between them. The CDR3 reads CASGGGGYGYTF. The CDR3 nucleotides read TGTGCCTCCGGTGGTGGGGGCTATGGCTACACCTTC. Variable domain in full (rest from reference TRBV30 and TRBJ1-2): SQTIHQWPATLVQPVGSPLSLECTVEGTSNPNLYWYRQAAGRGLQLLFYSVGIGQISSEVPQNLSASRPQDRQFILSSKKLLLSDSGFYLCASGGGGYGYTFGSGTRLTVV.

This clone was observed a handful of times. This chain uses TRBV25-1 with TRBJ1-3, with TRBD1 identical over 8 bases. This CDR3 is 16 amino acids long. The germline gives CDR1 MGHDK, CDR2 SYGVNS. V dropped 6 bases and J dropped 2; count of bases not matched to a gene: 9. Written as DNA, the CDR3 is TGTGCCAGCAGACAAACGCAGGGGGCCCCTGGAAACACCATATATTTT. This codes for CASRQTQGAPGNTIYF.

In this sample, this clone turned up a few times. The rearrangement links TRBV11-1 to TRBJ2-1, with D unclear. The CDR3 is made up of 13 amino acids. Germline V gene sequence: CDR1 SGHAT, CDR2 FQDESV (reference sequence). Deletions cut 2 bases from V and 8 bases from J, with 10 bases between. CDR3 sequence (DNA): TGTGCCAGCAGCTTATTGGTCGTGGATGAGCAGTTCTTC. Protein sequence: CASSLLVVDEQFF.

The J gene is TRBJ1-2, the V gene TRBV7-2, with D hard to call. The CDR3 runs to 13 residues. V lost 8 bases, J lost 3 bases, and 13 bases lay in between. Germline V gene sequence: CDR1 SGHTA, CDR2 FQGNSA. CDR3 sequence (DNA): TGTGCCAGCTCAAACTCATCGTACTATGGCTACACCTTC. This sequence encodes CASSNSSYYGYTF. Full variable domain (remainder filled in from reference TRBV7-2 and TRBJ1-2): GAGVSQSPSNKVTEKGKDVELRCDPISGHTALYWYRQSLGQGLEFLIYFQGNSAPDKSGLPSDRFSAERTGGSVSTLTIQRTQQEDSAVYLCASSNSSYYGYTFGSGTRLTVV.

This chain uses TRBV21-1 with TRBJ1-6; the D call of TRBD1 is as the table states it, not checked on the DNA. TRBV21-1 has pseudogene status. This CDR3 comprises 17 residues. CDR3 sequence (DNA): TGTGCCAGCAGCAAATCACCCCGGGACAGGGATAATTCACCCCTCCACTTT. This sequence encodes CASSKSPRDRDNSPLHF.

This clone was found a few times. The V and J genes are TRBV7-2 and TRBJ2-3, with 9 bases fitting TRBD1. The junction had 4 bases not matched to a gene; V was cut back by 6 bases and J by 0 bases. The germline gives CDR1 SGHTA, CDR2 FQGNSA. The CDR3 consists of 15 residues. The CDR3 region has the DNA TGTGCCAGCAGTTGGGACAGGGTGAGCACAGATACGCAGTATTTT. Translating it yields CASSWDRVSTDTQYF.